The rows below give T cell receptor beta chains drawn from one sample of a study of shared clonotypes between healthy human individuals. Here immunoSEQ multiplex PCR was the method, and the copy in TCRdb shows in-frame clones only, minus some. The sample records 2 million to 2.5 million clones, more than 90% being singletons. The specimen sequenced was naive CD4+ T cells sorted from blood. These receptors all stem from a man aged 18 to 29 in good health. CDR3s include the opening cysteine and the closing phenylalanine or tryptophan. The D gene is left open where the match is weak. Not every row has a clone size; where given, it reads once, few, many or a size class.

d_gene: TRBD1; abundance: NA; j_gene: TRBJ1-2; v_gene: TRBV2; CDR3nt: TGTGCCAGCAGTCTCGAGGGGGCAAGCTATGGCTACACCTTC; CDR3aa: CASSLEGASYGYTF
d_gene: NA; abundance: NA; j_gene: TRBJ1-6; v_gene: TRBV6-5; CDR3nt: TGTGCCAGCAGACGAGACAGATACAATTCACCCCTCCACTTT; CDR3aa: CASRRDRYNSPLHF
d_gene: TRBD1; abundance: NA; j_gene: TRBJ1-2; v_gene: TRBV30; CDR3nt: TGTGCCTGGAGTGGGGGGACAGGGGGCTACACCTTC; CDR3aa: CAWSGGTGGYTF
d_gene: TRBD1; abundance: once; j_gene: TRBJ2-7; v_gene: TRBV6-1; CDR3nt: TGTGCCAGCAGCCCAGACAGGGGACTCGAGCAGTACTTC; CDR3aa: CASSPDRGLEQYF
d_gene: TRBD1; abundance: NA; j_gene: TRBJ1-3; v_gene: TRBV30; CDR3nt: TGTGCCTGGGGACAGGATGTTTTAGACACCATATATTTT; CDR3aa: CAWGQDVLDTIYF
d_gene: TRBD2; abundance: NA; j_gene: TRBJ2-1; v_gene: TRBV10-2; CDR3nt: TGCGCCAGCAGTGAGTTTAGCGGGGATTACAATGAGCAGTTCTTC; CDR3aa: CASSEFSGDYNEQFF
d_gene: TRBD1; abundance: NA; j_gene: TRBJ1-1; v_gene: TRBV6-6; CDR3nt: TGTGCCAGCAGTTCCTACGGGACAGCGAACACTGAAGCTTTCTTT; CDR3aa: CASSSYGTANTEAFF
d_gene: NA; abundance: NA; j_gene: TRBJ2-2; v_gene: TRBV19; CDR3nt: TGTGCCAGTAGTCTCTGGCTCAAGGGCATCGGGGAGCTGTTTTTT; CDR3aa: CASSLWLKGIGELFF
d_gene: NA; abundance: NA; j_gene: TRBJ2-2; v_gene: TRBV7-3; CDR3nt: TGTGCCAGCAGCTCCGGGACGGCGAACACCGGGGAGCTGTTTTTT; CDR3aa: CASSSGTANTGELFF
d_gene: NA; abundance: NA; j_gene: TRBJ1-5; v_gene: TRBV10-3; CDR3nt: TGTGCCATCAGTGACAGCGAGAATCAGCCCCAGCATTTT; CDR3aa: CAISDSENQPQHF
d_gene: NA; abundance: NA; j_gene: TRBJ2-7; v_gene: TRBV25-1; CDR3nt: TGTGCCAGCAGTGCCGGCGGCCCGCGGGAGCAGTACTTC; CDR3aa: CASSAGGPREQYF
d_gene: NA; abundance: NA; j_gene: TRBJ2-7; v_gene: TRBV27; CDR3nt: TGTGCCAGCAGTTTATCGTGGCAGGGAGTCGAGCAGTACTTC; CDR3aa: CASSLSWQGVEQYF
d_gene: TRBD2; abundance: NA; j_gene: TRBJ2-3; v_gene: TRBV27; CDR3nt: TGTGCCAGCAGAGGGCGGGGGAGACCGGGCGCAGATACGCAGTATTTT; CDR3aa: CASRGRGRPGADTQYF
d_gene: NA; abundance: NA; j_gene: TRBJ1-1; v_gene: TRBV6-5; CDR3nt: TGTGCCAGCAGTTACTCGGTTAAGGGAATCACTGAAGCTTTCTTT; CDR3aa: CASSYSVKGITEAFF
d_gene: NA; abundance: once; j_gene: TRBJ2-7; v_gene: TRBV7-9; CDR3nt: TGTGCCAGCAGCTCGCCCGGGACACCCCACTACGAGCAGTACTTC; CDR3aa: CASSSPGTPHYEQYF
d_gene: TRBD2; abundance: NA; j_gene: TRBJ2-7; v_gene: TRBV20-1; CDR3nt: TGCAGTGCACTAGCGGGTAGTGTGCAGTACTTC; CDR3aa: CSALAGSVQYF
d_gene: TRBD2; abundance: NA; j_gene: TRBJ2-2; v_gene: TRBV30; CDR3nt: TGTGCCTGGAGTGCGGGACTAGCGGACACCGGGGAGCTGTTTTTT; CDR3aa: CAWSAGLADTGELFF
d_gene: NA; abundance: NA; j_gene: TRBJ1-2; v_gene: TRBV30; CDR3nt: TGTGCCTGGGATACAGGGAACTATGGCTACACCTTC; CDR3aa: CAWDTGNYGYTF
d_gene: NA; abundance: NA; j_gene: TRBJ1-6; v_gene: TRBV7-2; CDR3nt: TGTGCCAGCAGCTTAATGAATTCACCCCTCCACTTT; CDR3aa: CASSLMNSPLHF
d_gene: TRBD2; abundance: NA; j_gene: TRBJ2-3; v_gene: TRBV5-1; CDR3nt: TGCGCCAGCAGCTTTGACGGGAGGGCGGGAGATACGCAGTATTTT; CDR3aa: CASSFDGRAGDTQYF
d_gene: NA; abundance: NA; j_gene: TRBJ2-3; v_gene: TRBV6-4; CDR3nt: TGTGCCAGCAGTGACGGACGGTACACAGATACGCAGTATTTT; CDR3aa: CASSDGRYTDTQYF
d_gene: NA; abundance: NA; j_gene: TRBJ2-5; v_gene: TRBV5-1; CDR3nt: TGCGCCAGCAGCCGCGGACAAGAGACCCAGTACTTC; CDR3aa: CASSRGQETQYF
d_gene: TRBD1; abundance: NA; j_gene: TRBJ1-2; v_gene: TRBV9; CDR3nt: TGTGCCAGCAGCGCCGGACAGGGGACTAACTATGGCTACACCTTC; CDR3aa: CASSAGQGTNYGYTF
d_gene: NA; abundance: NA; j_gene: TRBJ2-3; v_gene: TRBV7-9; CDR3nt: TGTGCCAGCAGCTTCCTTCGACAGGCCGGGGATACGCAGTATTTT; CDR3aa: CASSFLRQAGDTQYF
d_gene: NA; abundance: NA; j_gene: TRBJ1-3; v_gene: TRBV28; CDR3nt: TGTGCCAGCAGTTTATCACTCAGAAACACCATATATTTT; CDR3aa: CASSLSLRNTIYF
d_gene: TRBD2; abundance: once; j_gene: TRBJ2-3; v_gene: TRBV7-2; CDR3nt: TGTGCCAGCAGCCCAGGACTAGCGGGAGGGCCCTCGCCGCAGTATTTT; CDR3aa: CASSPGLAGGPSPQYF
d_gene: NA; abundance: NA; j_gene: TRBJ2-5; v_gene: TRBV7-2; CDR3nt: TGTGCCAGCAGCTTTCCCAGCGGATTAAGCGGAGAGACCCAGTACTTC; CDR3aa: CASSFPSGLSGETQYF
d_gene: NA; abundance: once; j_gene: TRBJ2-1; v_gene: TRBV2; CDR3nt: TGTGCCAGCAGGCCCTTCGGCAATGAGCAGTTCTTC; CDR3aa: CASRPFGNEQFF
d_gene: NA; abundance: NA; j_gene: TRBJ1-3; v_gene: TRBV5-5; CDR3nt: TGTGCCAGCAGCGGCGAACTTTACTCTGGAAACACCATATATTTT; CDR3aa: CASSGELYSGNTIYF
d_gene: NA; abundance: NA; j_gene: TRBJ2-3; v_gene: TRBV7-2; CDR3nt: TGTGCCAGCAATAGATCTCCTCTAGATACGCAGTATTTT; CDR3aa: CASNRSPLDTQYF
d_gene: TRBD2; abundance: NA; j_gene: TRBJ2-3; v_gene: TRBV4-3; CDR3nt: TGCGCCAGCAGCCAAGACAACCTAGCGGGGGGGTATTGGCGCACAGATACGCAGTATTTT; CDR3aa: CASSQDNLAGGYWRTDTQYF
d_gene: TRBD2; abundance: NA; j_gene: TRBJ2-5; v_gene: TRBV5-1; CDR3nt: TGCGCCAGTCGGACTAGCGGTCTACAAGAGACCCAGTACTTC; CDR3aa: CASRTSGLQETQYF
d_gene: NA; abundance: NA; j_gene: TRBJ2-3; v_gene: TRBV5-1; CDR3nt: TGCGCCAGCAGCCTCCGACAGAGCACAGATACGCAGTATTTT; CDR3aa: CASSLRQSTDTQYF
d_gene: NA; abundance: NA; j_gene: TRBJ1-2; v_gene: TRBV12-2; CDR3nt: TGTGCAAGTCGCTTATCCGGGACAGGGAGGACATATGGCTACACCTTC; CDR3aa: CASRLSGTGRTYGYTF
d_gene: TRBD2; abundance: NA; j_gene: TRBJ2-2; v_gene: TRBV5-1; CDR3nt: TGCGCCAGCAGCATGAGCGGGAGGGCCACCGGGGAGCTGTTTTTT; CDR3aa: CASSMSGRATGELFF
d_gene: TRBD1; abundance: NA; j_gene: TRBJ2-7; v_gene: TRBV7-2; CDR3nt: TGTGCCAGCAGCTTAGGGGGACAGGGATTAAACGAGCAGTACTTC; CDR3aa: CASSLGGQGLNEQYF
d_gene: NA; abundance: NA; j_gene: TRBJ2-7; v_gene: TRBV7-8; CDR3nt: TGTGCCAGCAGCTTACTTCAAGTAGAGGGTCAGGAGCAGTACTTC; CDR3aa: CASSLLQVEGQEQYF
d_gene: TRBD1; abundance: few; j_gene: TRBJ2-7; v_gene: TRBV7-2; CDR3nt: TGTGCCAGCAGCCGCACCTCGGGACAGGGATACGAGCAGTACTTC; CDR3aa: CASSRTSGQGYEQYF
d_gene: TRBD1; abundance: NA; j_gene: TRBJ1-1; v_gene: TRBV10-3; CDR3nt: TGTGCCATCACACGTCAGGGGGGCACTGAAGCTTTCTTT; CDR3aa: CAITRQGGTEAFF
d_gene: NA; abundance: NA; j_gene: TRBJ1-1; v_gene: TRBV28; CDR3nt: TGTGCCATCAGACGGTACATGAACACTGAAGCTTTCTTT; CDR3aa: CAIRRYMNTEAFF
d_gene: NA; abundance: NA; j_gene: TRBJ1-4; v_gene: TRBV7-2; CDR3nt: TGTGCCAGCAGCTTGGGGACAACTAATGAAAAACTGTTTTTT; CDR3aa: CASSLGTTNEKLFF
d_gene: NA; abundance: NA; j_gene: TRBJ1-1; v_gene: TRBV10-1; CDR3nt: TGCGCCAGCAGTGAGTCAGGTGGCACTGAAGCTTTCTTT; CDR3aa: CASSESGGTEAFF
d_gene: NA; abundance: NA; j_gene: TRBJ2-2; v_gene: TRBV5-1; CDR3nt: TGCGCCAGCAGCTTGTTAGGACAGATAAACACCGGGGAGCTGTTTTTT; CDR3aa: CASSLLGQINTGELFF
d_gene: NA; abundance: NA; j_gene: TRBJ2-7; v_gene: TRBV6-5; CDR3nt: TGTGCCAGCAGTCGACAGGTTGGGGATAACGAGCAGTACTTC; CDR3aa: CASSRQVGDNEQYF
d_gene: TRBD1; abundance: NA; j_gene: TRBJ2-1; v_gene: TRBV6-6; CDR3nt: TGTGCCAGCAGTTACTTGACAGGGGTTTTGTCGGAGCAGTTCTTC; CDR3aa: CASSYLTGVLSEQFF
d_gene: TRBD1; abundance: NA; j_gene: TRBJ2-1; v_gene: TRBV11-3; CDR3nt: TGTGCCAGCAGCCAAATTGGGACAGGGGCCTACAATGAGCAGTTCTTC; CDR3aa: CASSQIGTGAYNEQFF
d_gene: TRBD2; abundance: NA; j_gene: TRBJ2-1; v_gene: TRBV4-1; CDR3nt: TGCGCCAGCAGCCCGGGCGATGGGACTAGCTGGGGCAATGAGCAGTTCTTC; CDR3aa: CASSPGDGTSWGNEQFF
d_gene: NA; abundance: NA; j_gene: TRBJ1-2; v_gene: TRBV10-3; CDR3nt: TGTGCCATCAGTGAGTCGGGTGGCTACACCTTC; CDR3aa: CAISESGGYTF
d_gene: NA; abundance: NA; j_gene: TRBJ2-7; v_gene: TRBV28; CDR3nt: TGTGCCAGCAGTTTTCTGTCAGGGAACTTCTACGAGCAGTACTTC; CDR3aa: CASSFLSGNFYEQYF
d_gene: TRBD1; abundance: NA; j_gene: TRBJ2-1; v_gene: TRBV9; CDR3nt: TGTGCCAGCAGCGTAGGACAGGGGGCCAACGAGCAGTTCTTC; CDR3aa: CASSVGQGANEQFF